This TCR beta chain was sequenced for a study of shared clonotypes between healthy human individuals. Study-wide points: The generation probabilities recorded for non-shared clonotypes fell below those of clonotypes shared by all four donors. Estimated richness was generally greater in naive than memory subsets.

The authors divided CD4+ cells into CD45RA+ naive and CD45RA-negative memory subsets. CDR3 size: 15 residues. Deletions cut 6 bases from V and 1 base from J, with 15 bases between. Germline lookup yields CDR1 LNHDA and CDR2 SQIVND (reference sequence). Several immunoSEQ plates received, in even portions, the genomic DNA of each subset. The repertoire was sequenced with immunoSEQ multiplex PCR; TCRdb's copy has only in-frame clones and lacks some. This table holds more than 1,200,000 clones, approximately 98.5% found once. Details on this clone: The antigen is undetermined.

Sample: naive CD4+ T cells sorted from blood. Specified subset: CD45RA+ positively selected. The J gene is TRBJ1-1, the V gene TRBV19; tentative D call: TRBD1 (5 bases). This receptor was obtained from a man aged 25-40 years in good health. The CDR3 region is CASSIRGLGNTEAFF. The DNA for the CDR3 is TGTGCCAGTAGCATAAGGGGTCTTGGGAACACTGAAGCTTTCTTT.